These T cell receptor beta chains were read from a single sample in a study of T cells in Graves' hyperthyroidism and ophthalmopathy. TCRdb used MiXCR to reprocess the multiplex PCR reads, holding one entry per CDR3 protein. The repertoire holds around 500,000 distinct CDR3 sequences, with about 15% as singletons. The specimen sequenced was blood. These receptors were collected from a woman aged 40 to 50 with Graves' hyperthyroidism. CDR3s leave out the opening cysteine and the closing phenylalanine or tryptophan. The order of the fields is clone size, V gene, J gene, CDR3 protein. Expanded clones are given a class, and other clones once, few, many or no size at all.

>-|TRBV4-2|TRBJ1-1
ASSQDLTSTGLTEAF
>-|TRBV7-9|TRBJ1-1
ASSKSRFEAF
>many|TRBV5-1|TRBJ2-1
ASSLAGSGEQF
>many|TRBV9|TRBJ2-2
ASSVAWLAGLNTGELF
>many|TRBV2|TRBJ2-5
ASRGGIVTQY
>many|TRBV18|TRBJ2-2
ASSPKTGSTGELF
>-|TRBV25-1|TRBJ1-1
ASSDRRTARGTEAF
>many|TRBV2|TRBJ1-1
ASSEALRWQGSTEAF
>many|TRBV27|TRBJ2-6
ASSTLTGGRSGANVLT
>many|TRBV12-3/TRBV12-4|TRBJ2-1
ASSRTGGYNEQF